This is a list of T cell receptor beta chains from one sample in a study of blood T cell repertoires in COVID-19. The data were produced by immunoSEQ multiplex PCR, yet TCRdb's version contains in-frame clones alone and is incomplete. The table lists about 140,000 clones, around nine tenths of them singletons. Sequenced: peripheral blood. Every receptor here comes from a man aged 60 to 69 with active or convalescent COVID-19. Both conserved end residues are trimmed from each CDR3.

V: TRBV28
J: TRBJ2-3
CDR3: ASSSFGEDTQY

V: TRBV4-1
J: TRBJ1-2
CDR3: ASSKIDRGRGGYT

V: TRBV4-3
J: TRBJ1-2
CDR3: ASSPHGQGNYGYT

V: TRBV7-2
J: TRBJ1-1
CDR3: ASSYQGSGGRKAF

V: TRBV5-1
J: TRBJ1-1
CDR3: ASRRSSSNTEAF

V: TRBV28
J: TRBJ2-7
CDR3: ASSSRDRAYEQY

V: TRBV10-3
J: TRBJ2-5
CDR3: AIKTGETQY

V: TRBV3-1/TRBV3-2
J: TRBJ2-2
CDR3: ASSQVRTSAVGELF

V: TRBV19
J: TRBJ1-5
CDR3: ASHSAGQSNQPQH

V: TRBV15
J: TRBJ1-1
CDR3: ATSSAPGQTLRIEAF

V: TRBV12-5
J: TRBJ1-6
CDR3: ASGLGGTNSPLH

V: TRBV12-3/TRBV12-4
J: TRBJ2-1
CDR3: ASRGEVEQF

V: TRBV5-6
J: TRBJ1-1
CDR3: ASSSIWQGGMNTEAF